Each of the 28 T cell receptor beta chains below was sequenced from the same sample in a study of blood T cells in healthy people across ages. Through a sample-barcoded 5' primer and a J-beta primer mix, a second PCR was run for roughly 7 to 12 cycles. Each CDR3 protein is one row after TCRdb ran MiXCR on the 5' RACE reads. The sample consists of under 1,000,000 distinct CDR3 sequences, about half of them appearing once. Sequenced sample: blood. The receptors here all came from an elderly man in good health.

The J gene is TRBJ2-3, the V gene TRBV2; no firm D call. V gave up 2 bases and J gave up 0 bases, with 3 bases separating them. CDR3 size: 13 residues. Germline assignment: CDR1 SNHLY and CDR2 FYNNEI. This chain's CDR3 is CASSETSTDTQYF. DNA for the CDR3: TGTGCCAGCAGTGAAACTAGCACAGATACGCAGTATTTT. Supplemented by reference TRBV2 and TRBJ2-3, the full variable domain reads EPEVTQTPSHQVTQMGQEVILRCVPISNHLYFYWYRQILGQKVEFLVSFYNNEISEKSEIFDDQFSVERPDGSNFTLKIRSTKLEDSAMYFCASSETSTDTQYFGPGTRLTVL.

The chain recombines TRBV5-1 with TRBJ1-5, with no clear D. The CDR3 consists of 15 residues. The V and J ends lost 2 bases and 5 bases respectively, with 14 bases between them. CDR1 is SGHRS and CDR2 is YFSETQ in the germline V gene. CDR3 in DNA: TGCGCCAGCAGCTTTGGAGGCCGGCCGGATCAGCCCCAGCATTTT. It encodes CASSFGGRPDQPQHF.

V usage is TRBV20-1 and J usage is TRBJ1-5, with 9 bases lining up with TRBD1. With 4 bases clipped from V and 5 bases from J, the junction kept 9 bases outside the gene matches. CDR3 size: 15 residues. Germline V CDR1 and CDR2: DFQATT, SNEGSKA (reference sequence). The CDR3, as DNA: TGCAGTGCTAAGCCGGGACAGGGAGAACATCAGCCCCAGCATTTT. Amino acids: CSAKPGQGEHQPQHF.

This clonotype was seen only a few times. The chain uses TRBV5-1 and TRBJ2-1, with TRBD2 identical over 8 bases. V lost 0 bases and J lost 5; bases outside the gene matches: 13. Germline CDR1 and CDR2: SGHRS and YFSETQ. CDR3 length equals 18 residues. Here the CDR3 reads CASSLGARFSGKNNEQFF. The CDR3, as DNA: TGCGCCAGCAGCTTGGGCGCTAGGTTTAGCGGGAAGAACAATGAGCAGTTCTTC.

V and J are TRBV7-8 and TRBJ2-2; D remains unclear. V was clipped by 3 bases and J by 4 bases, with 9 bases between them. The germline CDR1 and CDR2 sequences are SGHVS and FQNEAQ. The CDR3 loop spans 14 amino acids. CDR3 region: CASSFSSRTGELFF. For the CDR3, the DNA is TGTGCCAGCAGCTTTAGTTCTCGCACCGGGGAGCTGTTTTTT.

The chain recombines TRBV28 with TRBJ2-2, with 9 bases that match TRBD2. The V and J ends lost 5 bases and 0 bases, in that order; junction bases with no gene match: 7. The CDR3 runs to 17 residues. Germline CDR1 and CDR2: MDHEN and SYDVKM. The CDR3 sequence: CASSPPGLATNTGELFF. CDR3 nucleotide sequence: TGTGCCAGCAGTCCCCCGGGACTAGCAACGAACACCGGGGAGCTGTTTTTT.

A few counts support this clonotype. The chain joins TRBV20-1 to TRBJ2-7, with 7 bases that match TRBD2. V dropped 3 bases and J dropped 1; count of bases not matched to a gene: 12. Per the germline V gene, CDR1 is DFQATT and CDR2 is SNEGSKA (reference sequence). This CDR3 has 16 amino acids. The CDR3 region is CSASEGSAGPSYEQYF. CDR3 coding DNA: TGCAGTGCTAGTGAGGGATCAGCGGGGCCATCCTACGAGCAGTACTTC.

The rearrangement uses TRBV20-1 and TRBJ2-3; 7 nucleotides align to TRBD2. This CDR3 has 13 amino acids. Trimming took 7 bases from V and 6 from J; bases not matched to a gene: 10. Germline CDR1 and CDR2: DFQATT and SNEGSKA (reference sequence). This CDR3 is CSGNSGSRDTQYF. The CDR3 DNA reads TGCAGTGGGAATAGCGGGTCGCGCGATACGCAGTATTTT.

The chain combines TRBV12-3 or TRBV12-4 with TRBJ1-4; a possible D gene is TRBD1 (6 bases). Trimming removed 5 bases from V and 7 bases from J, with 14 bases in between. The CDR3 consists of 14 residues. CDR3 coding DNA: TGTGCCAGCAGTCTACAGGGATTTGGTGAAAAACTGTTTTTT. Translated, it gives CASSLQGFGEKLFF.

The rearrangement uses TRBV5-1 and TRBJ2-3; 7 bases map to TRBD2. Germline CDR1 reads SGHRS; CDR2 reads YFSETQ. The CDR3 runs to 17 residues. Trimming at V came to 0 bases and at J to 4 bases, leaving 11 bases not matched to a gene. The CDR3 bases are TGCGCCAGCAGCTTGGAGGGGCGGGGGACGACAGCAGATACGCAGTATTTT. Translated, it gives CASSLEGRGTTADTQYF.

This clonotype has a handful of counts. The chain uses TRBV29-1 and TRBJ2-1, with a tentative D call TRBD2 (6 bases). Trimming cost V 3 bases and J 3 bases, with 12 bases left between them. Germline V gene data show CDR1 as SQVTM and CDR2 as ANQGSEA. This CDR3 is built from 14 residues. CDR3 in amino acids: CSVDQAGLYNEQFF. The CDR3 region has the DNA TGCAGCGTTGACCAGGCGGGACTCTACAATGAGCAGTTCTTC.

CDR3 loop: CASRGVSGANVLTF. In DNA, the CDR3 is TGTGCCAGCAGGGGGGTCTCTGGGGCCAACGTCCTGACTTTC. The rearrangement joins TRBV6-2 or TRBV6-3 to TRBJ2-6; either TRBD1 or TRBD2 may fit D (5 bases each). Trimming took off 6 bases at V and 0 bases at J, with 6 bases between the two ends. In germline, CDR1 is MNHEY, CDR2 SVGEGT. The CDR3 has 14 residues.

This clonotype was seen a few times. The CDR3 DNA reads TGCAGTGCTAGAGATTCCGGGACTACAAAAGAGACCCAGTACTTC. Translated, it gives CSARDSGTTKETQYF. The chain is built from TRBV20-1 and TRBJ2-5; 7 bases align to TRBD2. Germline assignment: CDR1 DFQATT and CDR2 SNEGSKA (reference sequence). The CDR3 loop spans 15 amino acids. V was pared by 0 bases and J by 3 bases, with 7 bases of the junction left unmatched.

This sequence joins TRBV5-1 and TRBJ2-7; 8 bases map to TRBD1. The CDR3 has 14 amino acids. Germline CDR1 and CDR2: SGHRS and YFSETQ. Trimming cost V 7 bases and J 12 bases; bases outside gene matches: 18. CDR3 in amino acids: CASRQGHQQETRYF. DNA for the CDR3: TGCGCCAGCCGACAGGGGCATCAGCAAGAGACCCGGTACTTC.

Points on this clonotype: Being one base from a much bigger clone, this may be a read error. The chain joins TRBV7-7 to TRBJ2-1; 8 bases agree with TRBD2. Germline assignment: CDR1 SSHAT and CDR2 FNYEAQ (reference sequence). The CDR3 runs to 15 residues. CDR3 sequence reads: CASSSTGGAQVAQFF. The CDR3 nucleotides are TGTGCTAGCAGCTCCACGGGGGGGGCCCAAGTCGCCCAGTTCTTC.

This clonotype showed up just once. V is TRBV9 and J is TRBJ2-1; 7 bases are shared with TRBD1. V lost 3 bases to trimming and J lost 4 bases; unmatched junction nucleotides: 7. CDR3 size: 15 residues. Germline values: CDR1 SGDLS, CDR2 YYNGEE. Here the CDR3 reads CASSARDRTYNEQFF. Written as DNA, the CDR3 is TGTGCCAGCAGCGCCCGGGACAGAACTTACAATGAGCAGTTCTTC.

V is TRBV4-2 and J is TRBJ2-5; a possible D gene is TRBD1 (6 bases). The J call may be incorrect, as the DNA end agrees better with TRBJ2-7. CDR3 size: 15 residues. The germline gives CDR1 LGHNA, CDR2 YNFKEQ. CDR3: CASSQVAGTGYEQYF. The CDR3 DNA reads as TGTGCCAGCAGCCAAGTAGCCGGAACAGGGTACGAGCAGTACTTC.

This clonotype came up a few times. This chain joins TRBV6-2 or TRBV6-3 and TRBJ2-4; D gene uncertain. Germline V gives CDR1 MNHEY, CDR2 SVGEGT. This CDR3 region has 16 residues. Between the trimmed V and J ends, which lost 5 bases and 6 bases, there was a span of 20 bases. The chain's CDR3 is CASSLPPGLYGNIQYF. The CDR3 DNA follows: TGTGCCAGCAGTCTCCCCCCCGGCTTATATGGAAACATTCAGTACTTC.

This clonotype was seen at least ten times. This chain joins TRBV18 and TRBJ1-5; a possible D gene is TRBD1 (5 bases). The germline gives CDR1 KGHSH, CDR2 LQKENI. CDR3 length: 15 amino acids. With 2 bases removed from V and 2 bases from J, the gap between germline ends came to 10 bases. CDR3 nucleotide sequence: TGTGCCAGCTCACCATTAGACAGTGGCAATCAGCCCCAGCATTTT. Protein sequence: CASSPLDSGNQPQHF.

CDR3: CSAPTGGDQPQHF. The CDR3 region has the DNA TGCAGTGCTCCGACAGGGGGCGATCAGCCCCAGCATTTT. The chain links TRBV20-1 to TRBJ1-5, with 10 bases lining up with TRBD1. The V gene end was trimmed by 5 bases and the J gene end by 5 bases; junction bases not matched to a gene: 3. The CDR3 contains 13 residues. Per germline, CDR1 DFQATT and CDR2 SNEGSKA (reference sequence).

On this clonotype: One junction end does not reproduce the germline sequence, and a read error may be involved. This chain uses TRBV9 with TRBJ2-3; 8 nucleotides match TRBD2. The CDR3 totals 15 residues. In germline, CDR1 is SGDLS, CDR2 YYNGEE. The CDR3, as DNA: TGTGCCGGCAGCCCGGGACTAGGGGTCACAGATACGCAGTATTTT. This translates into CAGSPGLGVTDTQYF.

A remark on this clonotype: The conserved final phenylalanine or tryptophan is absent from the CDR3, which likely points to a read error. The J gene is TRBJ2-4, the V gene TRBV6-6; D gene unclear. The closer fit of TRBJ2-7 to the DNA end suggests the J call may be wrong. CDR1 MNHNY and CDR2 SVGAGI come from the germline V gene (reference sequence). The CDR3 consists of 13 residues. CDR3 protein: CASSNGGDYEQYI. In nucleotides, the CDR3 is TGTGCCAGCAGCAACGGTGGGGATTACGAGCAGTACATC.

V and J are TRBV15 and TRBJ2-7, with D tentatively TRBD2 (5 bases). The germline CDR1 and CDR2 sequences are LNHNV and YYDKDF (reference sequence). Trimming removed 5 bases at V and 3 bases at J, with 11 bases between. This CDR3 has 13 amino acids. The CDR3 here is CATSSRGSYEQYF. CDR3 DNA sequence: TGTGCCACCAGCTCCCGTGGGAGCTACGAGCAGTACTTC.

This clonotype is a singleton in its sample. This rearrangement joins TRBV6-6 to TRBJ2-1, with a tentative D call TRBD1 (6 bases). CDR3 length equals 13 residues. Between the trimmed V and J ends, which lost 5 bases and 9 bases, there was a span of 14 bases. Germline lookup yields CDR1 MNHNY and CDR2 SVGAGI (reference sequence). CDR3 sequence: CASSPIQGSEQFF. The CDR3 DNA follows: TGTGCCAGCAGTCCAATACAGGGTTCTGAGCAGTTCTTC.

The V gene is TRBV20-1, the J gene TRBJ2-3; TRBD2 aligns across 9 bases. The CDR3 sequence is 15 residues long. The germline V gene has CDR1 DFQATT and CDR2 SNEGSKA (reference sequence). V was pared by 3 bases and J by 3 bases, with 7 bases of the junction left unmatched. The CDR3 here is CSASQSSGVTDTQYF. The CDR3 region has the DNA TGCAGTGCTAGCCAGTCTAGCGGGGTTACAGATACGCAGTATTTT.

The chain combines TRBV6-6 with TRBJ2-5, with 8 bases matching TRBD1. Trimming at V came to 8 bases and at J to 11 bases, leaving 7 bases not matched to a gene. The CDR3 covers 11 residues. Germline assignment: CDR1 MNHNY and CDR2 SVGAGI (reference sequence). This CDR3 reads CASGTGGEQYF. The CDR3 nucleotides are TGTGCCAGCGGCACAGGGGGTGAGCAGTACTTC.

V usage is TRBV7-2 and J usage is TRBJ2-5; D is tentatively TRBD1 or TRBD2 (5 bases each). Trimming removed 0 bases from V and 4 bases from J, with 9 bases in between. The CDR3 is made up of 14 amino acids. Germline-derived CDR1 and CDR2 are SGHTA and FQGNSA. The CDR3 sequence is CTSSLAGVGETQYF. The CDR3 DNA reads as TGTACCAGCAGCTTAGCGGGGGTGGGAGAGACCCAGTACTTC.

This clonotype was seen more than once but under ten times. V is TRBV7-3 and J is TRBJ2-7; D gene unclear. The germline gives CDR1 SGHTA, CDR2 FQGTGA. The CDR3 is made up of 13 amino acids. V shed 1 base and J shed 3 bases, with 7 bases lying between them. CDR3: CASSLMRFYEQYF. The CDR3 DNA follows: TGTGCCAGCAGCTTAATGCGGTTCTACGAGCAGTACTTC.